The clone carrying this TCR beta chain turned up a few times. What it recognizes is unknown. The library protocol tagged each TCR cDNA with a unique molecular identifier. TCRdb reprocessed the 5' RACE reads with MiXCR, giving one entry per CDR3 protein. The profile covers tens of thousands of distinct CDR3 sequences, with about 14% appearing a single time and over 5.5% taken by the ten largest. The data are from a study of spatial heterogeneity in lung cancer. Study context: Detected beta-chain sequences consistently exceeded alpha-chain sequences. Study findings and constraints: TCRs found ubiquitously expanded in tumor appeared in blood more at resection than at follow-up.

The CDR3 is 15 residues long. V was clipped by 4 bases and J by 3 bases, with 15 bases between them. The V gene's germline CDR1 is MNHEY and CDR2 SVGEGT. Time point: sample taken at primary tumor resection. No cell sorting; template was whole RNA from tumor, lung tissue or PBMC. This clonotype was obtained from a male donor with early-stage non-small cell lung cancer. Sequenced here: PBMCs, sampled at surgery. The rearrangement joins TRBV6-2 or TRBV6-3 to TRBJ1-1; a weak D match, TRBD1 (5 bases). CDR3 residues: CASSLKGIRDTEAFF. The CDR3 DNA sequence: TGTGCCAGCAGTTTAAAGGGGATCCGAGACACTGAAGCTTTCTTT.